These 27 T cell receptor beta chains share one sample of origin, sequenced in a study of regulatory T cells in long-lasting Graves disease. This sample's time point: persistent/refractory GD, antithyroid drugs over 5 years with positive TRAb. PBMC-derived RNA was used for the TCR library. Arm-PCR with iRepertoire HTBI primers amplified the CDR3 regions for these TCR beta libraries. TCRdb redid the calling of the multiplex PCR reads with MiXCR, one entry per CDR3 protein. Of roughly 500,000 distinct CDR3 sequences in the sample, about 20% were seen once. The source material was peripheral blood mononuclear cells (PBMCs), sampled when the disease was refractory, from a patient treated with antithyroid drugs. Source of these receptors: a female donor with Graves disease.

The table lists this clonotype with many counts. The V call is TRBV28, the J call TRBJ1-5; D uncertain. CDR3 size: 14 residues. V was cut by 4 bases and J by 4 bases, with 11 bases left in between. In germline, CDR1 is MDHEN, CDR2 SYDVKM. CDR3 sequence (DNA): TGTGCCAGCAGTTCCCCACCCCCTAATCAGCCCCAGCATTTT. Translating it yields CASSSPPPNQPQHF.

As DNA, the CDR3 is TGTGCCAGCAGTTACAGCTGGAATCAGCCCCAGCATTTT. It is translated as CASSYSWNQPQHF. The chain combines TRBV6-2 or TRBV6-3 with TRBJ1-5; D remains unclear. Trimming stripped 2 bases from V and 4 bases from J, with 6 bases between. The germline gives CDR1 MNHEY, CDR2 SVGEGT. The CDR3 sequence is 13 residues long.

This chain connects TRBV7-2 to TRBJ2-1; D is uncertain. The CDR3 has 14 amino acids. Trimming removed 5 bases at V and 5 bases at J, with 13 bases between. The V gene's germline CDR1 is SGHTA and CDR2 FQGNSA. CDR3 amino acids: CASSRPVPHNEQFF. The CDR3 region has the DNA TGTGCCAGCAGCCGTCCGGTTCCCCACAATGAGCAGTTCTTC.

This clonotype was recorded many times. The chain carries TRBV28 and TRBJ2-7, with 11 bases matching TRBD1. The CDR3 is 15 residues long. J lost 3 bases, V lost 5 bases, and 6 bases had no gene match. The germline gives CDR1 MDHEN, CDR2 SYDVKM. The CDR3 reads CASSTPGTGGYEQYF. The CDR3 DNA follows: TGTGCCAGCAGTACTCCCGGGACAGGGGGCTACGAGCAGTACTTC.

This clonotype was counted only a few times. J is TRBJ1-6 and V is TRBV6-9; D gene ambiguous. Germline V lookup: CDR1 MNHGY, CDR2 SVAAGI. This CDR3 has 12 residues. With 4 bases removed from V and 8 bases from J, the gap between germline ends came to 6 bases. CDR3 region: CASSSGDSPLHF. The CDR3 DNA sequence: TGTGCCAGCAGTTCAGGAGATTCACCCCTCCACTTT.

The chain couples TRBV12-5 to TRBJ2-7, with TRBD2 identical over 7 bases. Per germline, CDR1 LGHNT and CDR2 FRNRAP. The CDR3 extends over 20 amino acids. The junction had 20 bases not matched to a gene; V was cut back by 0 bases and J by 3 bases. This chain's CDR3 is CASGLVVLASGFPPLYEQYF. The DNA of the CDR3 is TGTGCTAGTGGTTTGGTGGTGCTGGCTAGCGGCTTCCCGCCCCTCTACGAGCAGTACTTC.

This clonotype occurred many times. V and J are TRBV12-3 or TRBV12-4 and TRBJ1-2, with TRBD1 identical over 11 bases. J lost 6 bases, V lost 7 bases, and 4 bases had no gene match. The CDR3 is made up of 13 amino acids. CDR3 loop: CASNPGQGDGYTF. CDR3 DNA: TGTGCCAGCAATCCGGGACAGGGGGATGGCTACACCTTC.

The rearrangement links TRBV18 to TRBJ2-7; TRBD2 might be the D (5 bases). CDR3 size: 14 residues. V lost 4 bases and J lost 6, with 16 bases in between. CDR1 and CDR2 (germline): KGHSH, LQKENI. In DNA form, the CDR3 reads TGTGCCAGCTCACTTTCGGGATTTATACCCGAGCAGTACTTC. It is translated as CASSLSGFIPEQYF.

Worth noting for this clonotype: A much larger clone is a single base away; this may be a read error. The CDR3 sequence is CAGSYDRFPYEQYF. CDR3 sequence (DNA): TGTGCCGGCAGTTACGACAGGTTCCCGTACGAGCAGTACTTC. The V gene is TRBV6-5, the J gene TRBJ2-7, with D perhaps TRBD1 (6 bases). CDR3 length: 14 amino acids. From germline, CDR1 is MNHEY and CDR2 SVGAGI.

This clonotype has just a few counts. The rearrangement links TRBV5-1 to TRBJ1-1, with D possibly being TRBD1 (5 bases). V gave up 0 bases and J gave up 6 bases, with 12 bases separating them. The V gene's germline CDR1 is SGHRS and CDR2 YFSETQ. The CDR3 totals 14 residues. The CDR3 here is CASSLAREVSEAFF. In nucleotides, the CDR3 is TGCGCCAGCAGCTTGGCCAGGGAGGTCTCTGAAGCTTTCTTT.

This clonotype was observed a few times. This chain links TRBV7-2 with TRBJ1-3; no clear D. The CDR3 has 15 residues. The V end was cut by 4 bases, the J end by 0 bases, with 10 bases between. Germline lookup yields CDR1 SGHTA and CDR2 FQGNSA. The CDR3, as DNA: TGTGCCAGCAGCTCTTCAGGCCCCTCTGGAAACACCATATATTTT. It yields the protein CASSSSGPSGNTIYF.

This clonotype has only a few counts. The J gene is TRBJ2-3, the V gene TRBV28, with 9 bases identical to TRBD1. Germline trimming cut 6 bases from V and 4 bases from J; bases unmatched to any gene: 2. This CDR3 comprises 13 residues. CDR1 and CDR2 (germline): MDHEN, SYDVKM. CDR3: CASRRQGADTQYF. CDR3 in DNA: TGTGCCAGCAGGAGACAGGGGGCAGATACGCAGTATTTT.

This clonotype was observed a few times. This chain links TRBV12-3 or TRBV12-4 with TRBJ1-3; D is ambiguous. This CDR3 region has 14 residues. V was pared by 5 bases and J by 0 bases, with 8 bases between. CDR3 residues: CASSVHSSGNTIYF. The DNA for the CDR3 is TGTGCCAGCAGTGTACATAGCTCTGGAAACACCATATATTTT.

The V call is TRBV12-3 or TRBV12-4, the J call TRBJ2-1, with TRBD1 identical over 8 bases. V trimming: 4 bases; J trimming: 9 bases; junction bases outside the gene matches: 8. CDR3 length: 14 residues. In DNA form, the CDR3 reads TGTGCCAGCAGTTCCAAAGCACAGGGGGGTGAGCAGTTCTTC. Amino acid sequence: CASSSKAQGGEQFF.

The CDR3 loop reads CAWSDGIDREGEQYF. CDR3 nucleotides: TGTGCCTGGAGTGACGGGATCGACAGGGAGGGGGAGCAGTACTTC. The chain combines TRBV30 with TRBJ2-7, with D possibly being TRBD1 or TRBD2 (7 bases each). The CDR3 runs 15 residues. Germline V gene lookup returns CDR1 GTSNPN and CDR2 SVGIG (reference sequence). V lost 1 base and J lost 7, with 20 bases in between.

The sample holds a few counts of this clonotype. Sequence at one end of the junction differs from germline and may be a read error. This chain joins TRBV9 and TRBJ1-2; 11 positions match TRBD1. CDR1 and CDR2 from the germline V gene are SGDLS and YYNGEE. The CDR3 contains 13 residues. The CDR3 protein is CASSGSGTGGSHF. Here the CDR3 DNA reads TGTGCCAGCAGCGGATCCGGGACAGGGGGTTCCCACTTC.

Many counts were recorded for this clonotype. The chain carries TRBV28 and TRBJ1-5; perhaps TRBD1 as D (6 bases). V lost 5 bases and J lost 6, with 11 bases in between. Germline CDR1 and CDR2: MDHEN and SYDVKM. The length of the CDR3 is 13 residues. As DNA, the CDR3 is TGTGCCAGCAGTAAACAGGGCTCTCAGCCCCAGCATTTT. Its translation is CASSKQGSQPQHF.

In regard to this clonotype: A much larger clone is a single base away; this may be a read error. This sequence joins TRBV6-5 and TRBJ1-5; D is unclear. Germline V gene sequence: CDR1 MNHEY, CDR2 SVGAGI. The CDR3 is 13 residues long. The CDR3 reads CASSYQPNQPRHF. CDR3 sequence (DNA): TGTGCCAGCAGTTATCAGCCCAATCAGCCCCGGCATTTT.

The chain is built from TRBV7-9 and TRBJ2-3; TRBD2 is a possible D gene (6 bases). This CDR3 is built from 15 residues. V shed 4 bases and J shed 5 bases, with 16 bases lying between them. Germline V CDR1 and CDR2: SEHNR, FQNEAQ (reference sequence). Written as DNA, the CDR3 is TGTGCCAGCAGCTCCTCCGGGACTGCTCTAGATACGCAGTATTTT. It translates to CASSSSGTALDTQYF.

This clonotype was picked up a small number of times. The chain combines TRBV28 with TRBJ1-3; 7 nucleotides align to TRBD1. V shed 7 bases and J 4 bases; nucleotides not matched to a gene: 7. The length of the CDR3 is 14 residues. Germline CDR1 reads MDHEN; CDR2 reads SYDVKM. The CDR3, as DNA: TGTGCCAGCACCCCGACAGGGTTAGGAAACACCATATATTTT. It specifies CASTPTGLGNTIYF. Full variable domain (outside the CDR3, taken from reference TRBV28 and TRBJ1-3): DVKVTQSSRYLVKRTGEKVFLECVQDMDHENMFWYRQDPGLGLRLIYFSYDVKMKEKGDIPEGYSVSREKKERFSLILESASTNQTSMYLCASTPTGLGNTIYFGEGSWLTVV.

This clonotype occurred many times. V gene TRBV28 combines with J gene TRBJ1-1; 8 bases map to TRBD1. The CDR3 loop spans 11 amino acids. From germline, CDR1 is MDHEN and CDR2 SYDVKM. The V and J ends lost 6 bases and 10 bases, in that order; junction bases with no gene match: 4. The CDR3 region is CASSLTGVAFF. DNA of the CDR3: TGTGCCAGCAGCTTGACAGGGGTAGCTTTCTTT.

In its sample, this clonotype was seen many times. The CDR3 reads CSARVPKQGSKETQYF. The DNA for the CDR3 is TGCAGTGCTAGAGTCCCCAAGCAGGGGTCAAAAGAGACCCAGTACTTC. The gene calls are TRBV20-1 and TRBJ2-5; D possibly corresponds to TRBD1 (6 bases). This CDR3 region has 16 residues. V lost 1 base and J lost 3, with 18 bases in between. CDR1 and CDR2 from the germline V gene are DFQATT and SNEGSKA (reference sequence).

CDR3: CASRPGQGGTDTQYF. CDR3 in DNA: TGTGCCAGCAGGCCTGGACAGGGGGGCACAGATACGCAGTATTTT. The chain carries TRBV28 and TRBJ2-3; 10 nucleotides agree with TRBD1. J was trimmed by 1 base and V by 6 bases; bases with no gene match: 4. Per germline, CDR1 MDHEN and CDR2 SYDVKM. This CDR3 region has 15 residues. Variable domain in full (rest from reference TRBV28 and TRBJ2-3): DVKVTQSSRYLVKRTGEKVFLECVQDMDHENMFWYRQDPGLGLRLIYFSYDVKMKEKGDIPEGYSVSREKKERFSLILESASTNQTSMYLCASRPGQGGTDTQYFGPGTRLTVL.

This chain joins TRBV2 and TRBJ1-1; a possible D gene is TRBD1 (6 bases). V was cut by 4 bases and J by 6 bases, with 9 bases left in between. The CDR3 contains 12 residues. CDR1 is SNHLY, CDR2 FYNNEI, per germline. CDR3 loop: CASSVRGPEAFF. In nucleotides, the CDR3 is TGTGCCAGCAGTGTGCGGGGGCCTGAAGCTTTCTTT.

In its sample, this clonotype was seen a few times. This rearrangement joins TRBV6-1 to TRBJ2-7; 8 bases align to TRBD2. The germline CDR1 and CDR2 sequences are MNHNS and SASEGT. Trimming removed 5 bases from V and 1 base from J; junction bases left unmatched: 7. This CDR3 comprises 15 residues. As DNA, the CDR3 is TGTGCCAGCAGTTACGGAGCGGGAGAGTCCTACGAGCAGTACTTC. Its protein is CASSYGAGESYEQYF.

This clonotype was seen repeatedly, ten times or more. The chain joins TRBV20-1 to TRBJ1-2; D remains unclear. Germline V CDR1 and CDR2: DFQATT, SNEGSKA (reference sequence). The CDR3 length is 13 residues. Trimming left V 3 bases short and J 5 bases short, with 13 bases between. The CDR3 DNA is TGCAGTGCTAGTACGGGGAATCGGTATGGCTACACCTTC. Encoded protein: CSASTGNRYGYTF.

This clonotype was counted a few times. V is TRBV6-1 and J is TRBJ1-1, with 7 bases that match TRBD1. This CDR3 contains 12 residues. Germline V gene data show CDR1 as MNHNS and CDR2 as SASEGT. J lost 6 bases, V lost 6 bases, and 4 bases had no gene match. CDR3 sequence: CASRRGPAEAFF. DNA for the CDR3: TGTGCCAGCAGGAGGGGGCCGGCTGAAGCTTTCTTT.